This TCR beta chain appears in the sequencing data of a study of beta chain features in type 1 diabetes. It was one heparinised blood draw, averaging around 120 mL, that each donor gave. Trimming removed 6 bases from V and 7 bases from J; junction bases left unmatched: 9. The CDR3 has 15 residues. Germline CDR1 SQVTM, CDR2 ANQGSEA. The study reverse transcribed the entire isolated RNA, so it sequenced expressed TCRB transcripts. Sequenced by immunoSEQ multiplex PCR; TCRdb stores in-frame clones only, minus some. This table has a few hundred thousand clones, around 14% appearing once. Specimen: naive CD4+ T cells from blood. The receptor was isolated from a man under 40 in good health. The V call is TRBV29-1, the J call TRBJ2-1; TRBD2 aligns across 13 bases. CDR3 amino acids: CSVQTSGRPRNEQFF. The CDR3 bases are TGCAGCGTGCAGACTAGCGGGAGGCCTAGGAATGAGCAGTTCTTC.